The entry below describes one T cell receptor (beta chain). This receptor's antigen is unknown. No quality values exist for individual bases; no much larger clone is one base distant. The CDR3 has 11 amino acids, counting the end cysteine and phenylalanine. Only the CDR3 DNA is retained, 33 bases long and in frame from the first base. V was cut back by 8 bases and J by 5 bases, leaving a gap of 9 bases between them. The germline V gene (reference sequence) supplies CDR1 MNHNY and CDR2 SVGAGI. CD3+ T cells were initially rested overnight at over 2 million cells/mL in RPMI 1640 lacking fetal bovine serum. MACS immunomagnetic beads were used, per the manufacturer's instructions, to isolate CD3+ T cells from PBMCs. The data were obtained in a study of T cell repertoires and leukemia-associated antigens (dated by TCRdb to between 2018 and 2021). About the full investigation: Per sample, about 5.1 to 7 million read pairs and about 3 to 5.0 million effective reads were obtained, for 15 million to 20 million effective reads in total. In vitro peptide stimulation of healthy T cells was used with the aim of identifying the antigen recognized by a TCR Vbeta21 clone previously found in CML patients.

Total RNA was extracted from the cultured T cells with TRIzol reagent. TCRbeta libraries were amplified from RNA using 5' rapid amplification of cDNA ends (5'RACE). Before sequencing, Qubit, an Agilent instrument, and quantitative PCR were used to check library concentration and integrity. Sequencing of qualified libraries was performed on Illumina HiSeq or MiSeq by a commercial service provider. On the study's bioinformatics: TCR sequences in each sample were identified with MiXCR version 1.8.2. For a clone to be considered qualified, a CDR3 longer than four amino acids, an in-frame nucleotide length, and the absence of a stop codon were required. An effective read was defined as a read containing the complete CDR3 structure. RT-PCR with 24 Vbeta primers, GeneScan spectratyping, and Sanger sequencing were used to validate the expanded clones. TCRdb trimmed the raw reads at Q25, called clones with MiXCR and kept productive beta chains. CDR3 protein duplicates are merged, each entry listing the most common genes and DNA. TCRdb assigned the V and J calls; the authors' analysis was not used. This sample holds 11,000 or so distinct CDR3 sequences; roughly 39% were observed only once. 33% of the sample belongs to the ten largest clones.

What the research found in general, with its limitations: Antigen specificity and function of the expanded clones were not tested directly and required further investigation. No significant differences among the four groups were observed in the numbers of Vbeta genes (approximately 60), Jbeta genes (over 13), VDJ rearrangements, or unique CDR3s.

This sequence was found in a female donor in good health. The sequenced sample was CD3+ T cells sorted from blood and cultured. The chain is made from TRBV6-6 and TRBJ2-5, with the D call perhaps TRBD1 or TRBD2, as 6 bases match in each case. In nucleotides, the sequence is TGTGCCAGCGGAGGGGGGGAGACCCAGTACTTC. Its translation is CASGGGETQYF.